One and the same sample provided the 31 T cell receptor beta chains below, sequenced in a study of blood T cell repertoires in COVID-19. TCRdb keeps only in-frame clones here, not all; method: immunoSEQ multiplex PCR. Of about 230,000 clones listed, over 70% are singletons. What was sequenced was peripheral blood. The receptor source for this set is a woman older than 75 with acute or convalescent COVID-19.

This chain links TRBV5-1 with TRBJ2-2; TRBD1 matches 9 bases. V lost 5 bases, J lost 4 bases, and 12 bases stayed unmatched. The CDR3 is made up of 17 amino acids. Germline V gene sequence: CDR1 SGHRS, CDR2 YFSETQ. The CDR3 nucleotides read TGCGCCAGCAGGCGGGGACAGGGAATATCAAGCACCGGGGAGCTGTTTTTT. This sequence encodes CASRRGQGISSTGELFF.

The chain is built from TRBV3-1 (or the pseudogene TRBV3-2) and TRBJ2-5; TRBD2 matches 7 bases. CDR1 and CDR2 (germline): LGHDT, YNNKEL (reference sequence). V lost 1 base, J lost 3 bases, and 5 bases stayed unmatched. The CDR3 totals 15 residues. This CDR3 is CASSQVELAKETQYF. The CDR3, as DNA: TGTGCCAGCAGCCAAGTCGAACTAGCGAAAGAGACCCAGTACTTC.

This chain connects TRBV7-8 to TRBJ2-5, with 8 bases aligning to TRBD2. The germline V gene encodes CDR1 SGHVS and CDR2 FQNEAQ. CDR3 length equals 18 residues. The ends lost 1 base at V and 2 bases at J; junction bases unmatched: 12. The CDR3 coding sequence is TGTGCCAGCAGCTTAGAAGGGTCTTGGCGGGGGGAGCAAGAGACCCAGTACTTC. It translates to CASSLEGSWRGEQETQYF.

V is TRBV6-5 and J is TRBJ2-3; 8 bases match TRBD2. CDR3 size: 16 residues. J lost 1 base, V lost 2 bases, and 5 bases had no gene match. Germline assignment: CDR1 MNHEY and CDR2 SVGAGI. The CDR3: CASSYRLATGTDTQYF. The CDR3 DNA reads as TGTGCCAGCAGTTACAGACTAGCGACGGGCACAGATACGCAGTATTTT.

This chain links TRBV19 with TRBJ1-2; possibly TRBD1 for D (6 bases). Trimming stripped 7 bases from V and 1 base from J, with 19 bases between. The CDR3 runs 16 residues. Germline V gene lookup returns CDR1 LNHDA and CDR2 SQIVND (reference sequence). The CDR3 sequence: CASTGTMENINYGYTF. CDR3 nucleotides: TGTGCCAGTACCGGGACAATGGAGAATATTAACTATGGCTACACCTTC.

V and J are TRBV6-1 and TRBJ1-4; no reliable D call. This CDR3 has 13 residues. Trimming left V 2 bases short and J 8 bases short, with 9 bases between. The germline V gene has CDR1 MNHNS and CDR2 SASEGT. CDR3 in DNA: TGTGCCAGCAGTGAAACCTACTTAGAAAAACTGTTTTTT. Translation gives CASSETYLEKLFF.

The chain links TRBV3-1 (or the pseudogene TRBV3-2) to TRBJ1-2; D gene uncertain. The germline CDR1 and CDR2 sequences are LGHDT and YNNKEL (reference sequence). CDR3 length equals 15 residues. Trimming pared 1 base from V and 7 bases from J, leaving 16 bases between. The CDR3 region is CASSQALIREGGYTF. The CDR3 bases are TGTGCCAGCAGCCAAGCCTTGATAAGGGAGGGTGGCTACACCTTC.

This chain uses TRBV21-1 with TRBJ1-3; the D call of TRBD1 is as the table states it, not checked on the DNA. TRBV21-1 counts as a pseudogene. The CDR3 loop spans 11 amino acids. CDR3 amino acids: CASKHVGPIYF. The CDR3 DNA reads as TGTGCCAGCAAACATGTTGGTCCCATATATTTT.

This sequence joins TRBV14 and TRBJ1-1; D is unresolved. The V and J ends lost 1 base and 5 bases respectively, with 5 bases between them. CDR1 SGHDN and CDR2 FVKESK come from the germline V gene. The CDR3 spans 12 residues. CDR3 nucleotide sequence: TGTGCCAGCAGCCAAGGAGGAACTGAAGCTTTCTTT. Protein product: CASSQGGTEAFF.

V and J are TRBV3-1 (or the pseudogene TRBV3-2) and TRBJ2-3, with D possibly TRBD2 on 6 matching bases. There are 15 residues in the CDR3. Trimming took off 3 bases at V and 6 bases at J, with 16 bases between the two ends. The germline CDR1 and CDR2 sequences are LGHDT and YNNKEL (reference sequence). This CDR3 is CASSQARGSWDTQYF. DNA of the CDR3: TGTGCCAGCAGCCAGGCTCGGGGGAGCTGGGATACGCAGTATTTT.

The V and J genes are TRBV7-9 and TRBJ1-6, with 11 positions matching TRBD1. J lost 7 bases, V lost 3 bases, and 11 bases had no gene match. CDR1 SEHNR and CDR2 FQNEAQ come from the germline V gene (reference sequence). This CDR3 region has 18 residues. CDR3 DNA: TGTGCCAGCAGCTTGGCCGGGACAGGGGGACACATCAATTCACCCCTCCACTTT. Encoded protein: CASSLAGTGGHINSPLHF.

This rearrangement joins TRBV20-1 to TRBJ1-2; the D gene is possibly TRBD1 (5 bases). V was trimmed by 7 bases and J by 4 bases, leaving 10 bases between them. The CDR3 is 11 residues long. CDR1 DFQATT and CDR2 SNEGSKA come from the germline V gene (reference sequence). CDR3 in amino acids: CSGGIGYGYTF. CDR3 DNA: TGCAGTGGGGGCATCGGCTATGGCTACACCTTC.

This clone showed up just once. V is TRBV7-9 and J is TRBJ2-5; 9 positions match TRBD2. The CDR3 has 15 amino acids. Per germline, CDR1 SEHNR and CDR2 FQNEAQ (reference sequence). The trim removed 4 bases at V and 3 bases at J, leaving 6 bases unmatched. In DNA, the CDR3 is TGTGCCAGCAGCTATAGCGGGGGTGGGGAAGAGACCCAGTACTTC. Residues: CASSYSGGGEETQYF.

This clone came up a few times. The V gene is TRBV29-1, the J gene TRBJ1-1, with D maybe TRBD1 (5 bases). Germline V gene lookup returns CDR1 SQVTM and CDR2 ANQGSEA. V was cut by 7 bases and J by 3 bases, with 15 bases left in between. The CDR3 is made up of 13 amino acids. CDR3 protein: CSAAESRDTEAFF. Here the CDR3 DNA reads TGCAGCGCCGCCGAGAGCAGGGACACTGAAGCTTTCTTT.

The gene calls are TRBV6-1 and TRBJ2-2; 9 nucleotides agree with TRBD1. The V gene's germline CDR1 is MNHNS and CDR2 SASEGT. J lost 0 bases, V lost 4 bases, and 3 bases had no gene match. The CDR3 sequence is 16 residues long. The CDR3 here is CASSVGQGTNTGELFF. CDR3 DNA: TGTGCCAGCAGTGTCGGACAGGGGACGAACACCGGGGAGCTGTTTTTT.

This clone was observed once. The chain employs TRBV6-1 and TRBJ2-3, with 9 bases that match TRBD1. V lost 2 bases and J lost 2; bases outside the gene matches: 8. Germline CDR1 MNHNS, CDR2 SASEGT. The CDR3 has 17 residues. CDR3 protein: CASSEWGTGQDTDTQYF. CDR3 coding DNA: TGTGCCAGCAGTGAATGGGGGACAGGGCAGGACACAGATACGCAGTATTTT.

The V and J genes are TRBV12-5 and TRBJ1-5, with D unresolved. Germline CDR1 LGHNT, CDR2 FRNRAP. The CDR3 is made up of 13 amino acids. V dropped 7 bases and J dropped 0 bases, with 7 bases sitting between them. CDR3 residues: CASAVSSNQPQHF. The CDR3 DNA reads TGTGCTAGTGCGGTCTCTAGCAATCAGCCCCAGCATTTT. The variable domain in full, completed from reference TRBV12-5 and TRBJ1-5, reads DARVTQTPRHKVTEMGQEVTMRCQPILGHNTVFWYRQTMMQGLELLAYFRNRAPLDDSGMPKDRFSAEMPDATLATLKIQPSEPRDSAVYFCASAVSSNQPQHFGDGTRLSIL.

About this clone itself: A read error may produce the germline difference seen at one junction end. The chain recombines TRBV10-3 with TRBJ1-2; 7 nucleotides agree with TRBD1. Germline V gives CDR1 ENHRY, CDR2 SYGVKD. This CDR3 comprises 14 residues. The CDR3 is CATSRQGGNYGYTF. In nucleotides, the CDR3 is TGTGCCACCAGTCGACAGGGAGGTAACTATGGCTACACCTTC.

V and J are TRBV9 and TRBJ2-5; no reliable D call. V gave up 0 bases and J gave up 2 bases, with 11 bases separating them. Germline-derived CDR1 and CDR2 are SGDLS and YYNGEE. The CDR3 has 15 amino acids. For the CDR3, the DNA is TGTGCCAGCAGCGTAGATTTTAGTACTCAAGAGACCCAGTACTTC. This sequence encodes CASSVDFSTQETQYF.

V and J are TRBV6-5 and TRBJ1-5; 9 bases are a match to TRBD1. Unmatched junction bases numbered 5, after V lost 4 bases and J lost 7 bases. From germline, CDR1 is MNHEY and CDR2 SVGAGI. This CDR3 is 14 amino acids long. This CDR3 is CASSSSTGGQPQHF. In nucleotides, the CDR3 is TGTGCCAGCAGTTCATCGACAGGGGGGCAGCCCCAGCATTTT.

This clone turned up a few times. The V and J genes are TRBV6-4 and TRBJ1-1, with 8 bases aligning to TRBD1. This CDR3 is built from 14 residues. Germline CDR1 reads MRHNA; CDR2 reads SNTAGT. Trimming at V came to 5 bases and at J to 0 bases, leaving 2 bases not matched to a gene. The CDR3 coding sequence is TGTGCCAGCAGTCCGACAGGGGTGAACACTGAAGCTTTCTTT. It codes for CASSPTGVNTEAFF.

V is TRBV5-1 and J is TRBJ1-6; 7 nucleotides match TRBD1. The CDR3 covers 16 residues. In germline, CDR1 is SGHRS, CDR2 YFSETQ. J was trimmed by 9 bases and V by 3 bases; bases with no gene match: 12. CDR3 sequence: CASSYVGQEEVSPLHF. CDR3 in DNA: TGCGCCAGCAGCTACGTCGGACAGGAAGAAGTTTCACCCCTCCACTTT.

The rearrangement joins TRBV27 to TRBJ2-2; D not resolved. The V end lost 5 bases, the J end lost 7 bases, and 14 bases lay between the germline ends. Per germline, CDR1 MNHEY and CDR2 SMNVEV (reference sequence). This CDR3 is 14 amino acids long. The CDR3 is CASSPRRGGGELFF. The CDR3, as DNA: TGTGCCAGCAGTCCCCGTCGAGGCGGCGGGGAGCTGTTTTTT.

This chain uses TRBV5-6 with TRBJ1-2; a weak D match, TRBD1 (6 bases). The CDR3 has 16 residues. The V end was cut by 4 bases, the J end by 3 bases, with 19 bases between. Germline CDR1 is SGHDT and CDR2 is YYEEEE. This CDR3 is CASSPGRGIQDYGYTF. DNA of the CDR3: TGTGCCAGCAGCCCGGGAAGGGGGATACAGGACTATGGCTACACCTTC. The whole variable domain, filled in from reference TRBV5-6 and TRBJ1-2, reads DAGVTQSPTHLIKTRGQQVTLRCSPKSGHDTVSWYQQALGQGPQFIFQYYEEEERQRGNFPDRFSGHQFPNYSSELNVNALLLGDSALYLCASSPGRGIQDYGYTFGSGTRLTVV.

The V call is TRBV7-2, the J call TRBJ2-5, with 9 bases identical to TRBD1. The CDR3 is 15 amino acids. Germline CDR1 reads SGHTA; CDR2 reads FQGNSA. V shed 8 bases and J 6 bases; nucleotides not matched to a gene: 13. CDR3 nucleotides: TGTGCCAGCTCCTTCGGGACAGGGATCGAGAAGACCCAGTACTTC. It codes for CASSFGTGIEKTQYF.

The chain carries TRBV30 and TRBJ2-5, with 7 bases matching TRBD1. The CDR3 covers 14 residues. Germline values: CDR1 GTSNPN, CDR2 SVGIG (reference sequence). Germline trimming cut 0 bases from V and 3 bases from J; bases unmatched to any gene: 4. This CDR3 reads CAWSVGQIKETQYF. The CDR3 DNA reads TGTGCCTGGAGTGTGGGACAGATCAAAGAGACCCAGTACTTC.

This clone appeared once. The rearrangement uses TRBV5-8 and TRBJ1-2, with a weak D call TRBD1 (6 bases). The CDR3 is made up of 12 amino acids. V gave up 3 bases and J gave up 8 bases, with 11 bases separating them. Per the germline V gene, CDR1 is SGHTS and CDR2 is YDEGEE. The CDR3 DNA reads TGTGCCAGCAGCTCAGGACAGAGAGGCTACACCTTC. Residues: CASSSGQRGYTF.

V usage is TRBV3-1 (or the pseudogene TRBV3-2) and J usage is TRBJ1-6, with a weak D call TRBD1 (6 bases). Germline V CDR1 and CDR2: LGHDT, YNNKEL (reference sequence). The CDR3 sequence is 14 residues long. V was clipped by 4 bases and J by 12 bases, with 16 bases between them. CDR3 residues: CASSPRTGLVPLHF. Written as DNA, the CDR3 is TGTGCCAGCAGCCCTAGAACAGGGTTGGTACCCCTCCACTTT.

This clone was observed a single time. The V gene is TRBV6-6, the J gene TRBJ1-1; tentative D call: TRBD1 (6 bases). V was trimmed by 0 bases and J by 1 base, leaving 6 bases between them. The CDR3 loop spans 14 amino acids. Per the germline V gene, CDR1 is MNHNY and CDR2 is SVGAGI (reference sequence). CDR3 sequence reads: CASSYSGGNTEAFF. CDR3 nucleotides: TGTGCCAGCAGTTACTCAGGGGGGAACACTGAAGCTTTCTTT.

The chain uses TRBV28 and TRBJ1-1; no clear D gene. Germline assignment: CDR1 MDHEN and CDR2 SYDVKM. The germline V and J ends were trimmed by 1 base and 1 base, with 13 bases remaining between them. CDR3 length: 16 residues. DNA of the CDR3: TGTGCCAGCAGTTTATCGGATCAGGTGAGGAACACTGAAGCTTTCTTT. Translating it yields CASSLSDQVRNTEAFF.

The rearrangement links TRBV6-5 to TRBJ2-7, with 11 bases fitting TRBD1. This CDR3 comprises 15 residues. CDR1 and CDR2 (germline): MNHEY, SVGAGI. The V gene end was trimmed by 3 bases and the J gene end by 3 bases; junction bases not matched to a gene: 4. The CDR3 nucleotides read TGTGCCAGCAGTTATCGGGGGACAGGGGGCTACGAGCAGTACTTC. This translates into CASSYRGTGGYEQYF.